This is a list of T cell receptor beta chains from one sample in a study of T cell repertoires in cytomegalovirus infection. Via MiXCR, TCRdb re-called the reads, giving one row per CDR3 protein. The data contain more than 45,000 distinct CDR3 sequences, around 33% of them seen just once; the ten biggest clones take up 65% to 80%. These receptors have no known antigen. The sample comprised PBMCs, sequenced either directly or after in vitro stimulation (not recorded which). The receptors here all came from a human donor in good health (CMV status not recorded). Some clones in this sample may be carry-over from other donors' samples. Both conserved end residues are part of each CDR3. D genes are given only for firm matches. Rows may omit the clone size; those that give it use once, few, many or a size class.

v_gene: TRBV5-5; abundance: -; j_gene: TRBJ1-5; d_gene: -; CDR3aa: CASSLVPDSRYSNQPQHF; CDR3nt: TGTGCCAGCAGCTTGGTTCCGGACAGCCGGTATAGCAATCAGCCCCAGCATTTT
v_gene: TRBV6-2/TRBV6-3; abundance: -; j_gene: TRBJ2-7; d_gene: TRBD1; CDR3aa: CASSDWDRWYEQYF; CDR3nt: TGTGCCAGCAGTGATTGGGACAGGTGGTACGAGCAGTACTTC
v_gene: TRBV7-2; abundance: -; j_gene: TRBJ2-7; d_gene: -; CDR3aa: CASSFEVESYEQYF; CDR3nt: TGTGCCAGCAGCTTTGAAGTGGAATCCTACGAGCAGTACTTC
v_gene: TRBV7-2; abundance: few; j_gene: TRBJ1-1; d_gene: -; CDR3aa: CANSSGQNTEAFF; CDR3nt: TGTGCCAACAGTTCGGGACAGAACACTGAAGCTTTCTTT
v_gene: TRBV4-1; abundance: -; j_gene: TRBJ2-1; d_gene: TRBD1; CDR3aa: CASSQGQGLNYEQFF; CDR3nt: TGCGCCAGCAGCCAGGGACAGGGCCTAAACTATGAGCAGTTCTTC
v_gene: TRBV6-1; abundance: few; j_gene: TRBJ2-3; d_gene: -; CDR3aa: CASSENGLRSTDTQYF; CDR3nt: TGTGCCAGCAGTGAAAACGGGTTGAGGAGCACAGATACGCAGTATTTT
v_gene: TRBV6-6; abundance: -; j_gene: TRBJ2-3; d_gene: TRBD1; CDR3aa: CASSSPGTAQGGTQYF; CDR3nt: TGTGCCAGCAGTTCTCCCGGGACAGCCCAAGGCGGTACGCAGTATTTT
v_gene: TRBV4-1; abundance: many; j_gene: TRBJ1-5; d_gene: -; CDR3aa: CASSQDSGLNQPQHF; CDR3nt: TGCGCCAGCAGCCAAGATTCAGGTCTCAATCAGCCCCAGCATTTT
v_gene: TRBV6-5; abundance: few; j_gene: TRBJ2-3; d_gene: TRBD2; CDR3aa: CASSPQSGTTDTQYF; CDR3nt: TGTGCCAGCAGTCCCCAAAGCGGGACCACAGATACGCAGTATTTT
v_gene: TRBV28; abundance: -; j_gene: TRBJ2-3; d_gene: TRBD1; CDR3aa: CASELAGGLGSDTQYF; CDR3nt: TGTGCCAGCGAGCTGGCAGGGGGCCTTGGATCAGATACGCAGTATTTT
v_gene: TRBV27; abundance: -; j_gene: TRBJ1-6; d_gene: -; CDR3aa: CASSFQEPNSPLHF; CDR3nt: TGTGCCAGCAGTTTCCAGGAACCTAATTCACCCCTCCACTTT
v_gene: TRBV28; abundance: -; j_gene: TRBJ2-1; d_gene: -; CDR3aa: CASSGTLNNEQFF; CDR3nt: TGTGCCAGCAGTGGGACTCTGAACAATGAGCAGTTCTTC
v_gene: TRBV7-2; abundance: many; j_gene: TRBJ2-7; d_gene: TRBD2; CDR3aa: CASSLVGTSGNYEQYF; CDR3nt: TGTGCCAGCAGCTTGGTCGGGACTAGCGGGAACTACGAGCAGTACTTC
v_gene: TRBV6-2/TRBV6-3; abundance: -; j_gene: TRBJ2-1; d_gene: TRBD2; CDR3aa: CASRRLAGTNEQFF; CDR3nt: TGTGCCAGCAGACGACTAGCGGGAACTAATGAGCAGTTCTTC
v_gene: TRBV28; abundance: few; j_gene: TRBJ1-5; d_gene: -; CDR3aa: CASSFQRNQPQHF; CDR3nt: TGTGCCAGCAGTTTCCAGCGCAATCAGCCCCAGCATTTT
v_gene: TRBV27; abundance: few; j_gene: TRBJ2-1; d_gene: -; CDR3aa: CASSFLAGSYNEQFF; CDR3nt: TGTGCCAGCAGTTTCCTGGCTGGCTCCTACAATGAGCAGTTCTTC
v_gene: TRBV27; abundance: many; j_gene: TRBJ1-1; d_gene: -; CDR3aa: CASSWREGRTEAFF; CDR3nt: TGTGCCAGCAGTTGGAGGGAGGGCCGGACTGAAGCTTTCTTT
v_gene: TRBV19; abundance: -; j_gene: TRBJ1-5; d_gene: TRBD1; CDR3aa: CASSMGTGSWNQPQHF; CDR3nt: TGTGCCAGTAGTATGGGGACAGGATCGTGGAATCAGCCCCAGCATTTT
v_gene: TRBV7-8; abundance: few; j_gene: TRBJ2-7; d_gene: TRBD2; CDR3aa: CASSSLAGETYEQYF; CDR3nt: TGTGCCAGCAGCTCCTTAGCGGGGGAAACCTACGAGCAGTACTTC
v_gene: TRBV10-3; abundance: few; j_gene: TRBJ2-3; d_gene: -; CDR3aa: CATSLDSSTDTQYF; CDR3nt: TGTGCCACCTCCCTGGACAGCAGCACAGATACGCAGTATTTT
v_gene: TRBV6-1; abundance: many; j_gene: TRBJ1-5; d_gene: -; CDR3aa: CASSEAVLIPGELRQPQHF; CDR3nt: TGTGCCAGCAGTGAAGCGGTCCTAATTCCGGGGGAATTGAGGCAGCCCCAGCATTTT
v_gene: TRBV11-1; abundance: -; j_gene: TRBJ2-1; d_gene: TRBD1; CDR3aa: CASSWPGTVSYNEQFF; CDR3nt: TGTGCCAGCAGTTGGCCGGGGACAGTCTCCTACAATGAGCAGTTCTTC
v_gene: TRBV3-1; abundance: once; j_gene: TRBJ1-1; d_gene: TRBD1; CDR3aa: CASSQVGTGRGTEAFF; CDR3nt: TGTGCCAGCAGCCAAGTAGGGACAGGGCGCGGCACTGAAGCTTTCTTT
v_gene: TRBV10-3; abundance: -; j_gene: TRBJ1-3; d_gene: TRBD1; CDR3aa: CALGTGQGSGNTIYF; CDR3nt: TGTGCCCTCGGGACAGGACAAGGCTCTGGAAACACCATATATTTT
v_gene: TRBV7-2; abundance: -; j_gene: TRBJ2-7; d_gene: -; CDR3aa: CASSLSFGSVPISYEQYF; CDR3nt: TGTGCCAGCAGCTTAAGTTTCGGGAGTGTCCCCATCTCCTACGAGCAGTACTTC
v_gene: TRBV5-1; abundance: -; j_gene: TRBJ1-6; d_gene: TRBD1; CDR3aa: CASSPGTGDPYNSPLHF; CDR3nt: TGCGCCAGCAGCCCCGGGACAGGGGACCCCTATAATTCACCCCTCCACTTT
v_gene: TRBV7-2; abundance: many; j_gene: TRBJ1-2; d_gene: -; CDR3aa: CASITDRFPYGYTF; CDR3nt: TGTGCCAGCATCACAGACAGATTCCCCTATGGCTACACCTTC
v_gene: TRBV6-2/TRBV6-3; abundance: few; j_gene: TRBJ2-5; d_gene: TRBD2; CDR3aa: CASSLPGLAGGPKETQYF; CDR3nt: TGTGCCAGCAGCCTACCGGGGCTAGCGGGAGGGCCCAAAGAGACCCAGTACTTC
v_gene: TRBV7-2; abundance: many; j_gene: TRBJ2-7; d_gene: -; CDR3aa: CASSLTGAFSYEQYF; CDR3nt: TGTGCCAGCAGCTTAACGGGGGCTTTCTCCTACGAGCAGTACTTC
v_gene: TRBV7-2; abundance: many; j_gene: TRBJ1-2; d_gene: -; CDR3aa: CASSALYLGYGYTF; CDR3nt: TGTGCCAGCAGCGCCCTCTATCTGGGCTATGGCTACACCTTC
v_gene: TRBV7-8; abundance: -; j_gene: TRBJ2-3; d_gene: -; CDR3aa: CASSSPLGTQYF; CDR3nt: TGTGCCAGCAGCTCCCCCCTGGGTACGCAGTATTTT
v_gene: TRBV10-3; abundance: -; j_gene: TRBJ1-2; d_gene: -; CDR3aa: CAISDNRELIGGYTF; CDR3nt: TGTGCCATCAGTGACAACAGGGAGTTGATCGGCGGCTACACCTTC
v_gene: TRBV7-8; abundance: few; j_gene: TRBJ2-6; d_gene: -; CDR3aa: CASSQKVGRWGRGSGGANVLTF; CDR3nt: TGTGCCAGCAGCCAAAAAGTCGGGAGGTGGGGAAGGGGGAGTGGTGGGGCCAACGTCCTGACTTTC
v_gene: TRBV5-6; abundance: few; j_gene: TRBJ2-3; d_gene: -; CDR3aa: CASSLASTDTQYF; CDR3nt: TGTGCCAGCAGCTTGGCCAGCACAGATACGCAGTATTTT
v_gene: TRBV4-3; abundance: few; j_gene: TRBJ2-5; d_gene: -; CDR3aa: CASSQDPGEETQYF; CDR3nt: TGCGCCAGCAGCCAAGATCCAGGAGAGGAGACCCAGTACTTC
v_gene: TRBV7-9; abundance: -; j_gene: TRBJ2-7; d_gene: -; CDR3aa: CASSSTSRGRAYSYEQYF; CDR3nt: TGTGCCAGCAGCTCAACATCCCGGGGTAGGGCCTACTCCTACGAGCAGTACTTC
v_gene: TRBV10-3; abundance: -; j_gene: TRBJ1-1; d_gene: TRBD1; CDR3aa: CAISGDGQGNTEAFF; CDR3nt: TGTGCCATCAGTGGGGATGGACAGGGGAACACTGAAGCTTTCTTT
v_gene: TRBV20-1; abundance: -; j_gene: TRBJ1-1; d_gene: -; CDR3aa: CSGGENTEAFF; CDR3nt: TGCAGTGGGGGGGAGAACACTGAAGCTTTCTTT
v_gene: TRBV19; abundance: -; j_gene: TRBJ1-3; d_gene: -; CDR3aa: CASSPWGNTIYF; CDR3nt: TGTGCCAGTAGCCCATGGGGAAACACCATATATTTT
v_gene: TRBV14; abundance: few; j_gene: TRBJ2-1; d_gene: -; CDR3aa: CASSPHGATSSYNEQFF; CDR3nt: TGTGCCAGCAGCCCCCACGGAGCGACCAGCTCCTACAATGAGCAGTTCTTC
v_gene: TRBV7-2; abundance: many; j_gene: TRBJ2-5; d_gene: -; CDR3aa: CASSLAYQETQYF; CDR3nt: TGTGCCAGCAGCTTAGCCTACCAAGAGACCCAGTACTTC
v_gene: TRBV5-5; abundance: few; j_gene: TRBJ1-1; d_gene: -; CDR3aa: CASSARGVLEAFF; CDR3nt: TGTGCCAGCAGCGCCCGAGGGGTGCTTGAAGCTTTCTTT
v_gene: TRBV28; abundance: -; j_gene: TRBJ2-7; d_gene: -; CDR3aa: CASSPASYEQYF; CDR3nt: TGTGCCAGCAGTCCGGCCTCCTACGAGCAGTACTTC
v_gene: TRBV4-1; abundance: few; j_gene: TRBJ1-3; d_gene: -; CDR3aa: CASSQGRQSSGNTIYF; CDR3nt: TGCGCCAGCAGCCAAGGTAGACAGTCCTCTGGAAACACCATATATTTT
v_gene: TRBV7-2; abundance: -; j_gene: TRBJ2-3; d_gene: -; CDR3aa: CASSLYRALFEYF; CDR3nt: TGTGCCAGCAGCCTTTACAGGGCCCTATTTGAGTATTTT
v_gene: TRBV7-2; abundance: many; j_gene: TRBJ1-1; d_gene: -; CDR3aa: CASSLNLDSSRTEAFF; CDR3nt: TGTGCCAGCAGCTTAAACCTTGACAGCTCTAGAACTGAAGCTTTCTTT
v_gene: TRBV3-1; abundance: -; j_gene: TRBJ2-2; d_gene: -; CDR3aa: CASSQGGAGTGELFF; CDR3nt: TGTGCCAGCAGCCAAGGCGGGGCCGGAACCGGGGAGCTGTTTTTT
v_gene: TRBV7-2; abundance: many; j_gene: TRBJ2-1; d_gene: TRBD2; CDR3aa: CASSLELAGGYNEQFF; CDR3nt: TGTGCCAGCAGCCTGGAACTAGCGGGAGGATACAATGAGCAGTTCTTC
v_gene: TRBV7-8; abundance: few; j_gene: TRBJ2-7; d_gene: TRBD1; CDR3aa: CASSLRTGNYEQYF; CDR3nt: TGTGCCAGCAGCTTACGGACAGGGAACTACGAGCAGTACTTC
v_gene: TRBV6-5; abundance: -; j_gene: TRBJ2-3; d_gene: -; CDR3aa: CASSYSQGGPDTQYF; CDR3nt: TGTGCCAGCAGTTACTCGCAGGGGGGGCCCGATACGCAGTATTTT
v_gene: TRBV7-8; abundance: -; j_gene: TRBJ1-2; d_gene: -; CDR3aa: CASSPTGQSYGYTF; CDR3nt: TGTGCCAGCAGCCCCACCGGACAGAGTTATGGCTACACCTTC
v_gene: TRBV19; abundance: many; j_gene: TRBJ2-1; d_gene: -; CDR3aa: CASSIPGGDEQFF; CDR3nt: TGTGCCAGTAGTATCCCTGGGGGCGATGAGCAGTTCTTC
v_gene: TRBV10-3; abundance: -; j_gene: TRBJ1-5; d_gene: -; CDR3aa: CAISESGWGDGQPQHF; CDR3nt: TGTGCCATCAGTGAGTCGGGCTGGGGGGACGGTCAGCCCCAGCATTTT
v_gene: TRBV28; abundance: few; j_gene: TRBJ2-3; d_gene: -; CDR3aa: CASRGGVADTQYF; CDR3nt: TGTGCCAGCAGAGGGGGTGTGGCAGATACGCAGTATTTT
v_gene: TRBV5-1; abundance: few; j_gene: TRBJ2-7; d_gene: -; CDR3aa: CASSLRTGGLYEQYF; CDR3nt: TGCGCCAGCAGCTTACGGACTGGTGGGTTATACGAGCAGTACTTC
v_gene: TRBV11-2; abundance: few; j_gene: TRBJ1-6; d_gene: TRBD1; CDR3aa: CASSRTGDNSPLHF; CDR3nt: TGTGCCAGCAGCCGGACAGGGGACAATTCACCCCTCCACTTT
v_gene: TRBV19; abundance: few; j_gene: TRBJ2-1; d_gene: TRBD1; CDR3aa: CASRSPVDRFNEQFF; CDR3nt: TGTGCCAGTAGATCTCCTGTGGACAGGTTCAATGAGCAGTTCTTC
v_gene: TRBV28; abundance: -; j_gene: TRBJ1-5; d_gene: -; CDR3aa: CASREDRTPYPQHF; CDR3nt: TGTGCCAGCAGGGAAGACAGGACCCCGTATCCCCAGCATTTT
v_gene: TRBV6-1; abundance: -; j_gene: TRBJ2-2; d_gene: TRBD1; CDR3aa: CASRSDRGARELFF; CDR3nt: TGTGCCAGCAGATCGGACAGGGGCGCCCGGGAGCTGTTTTTT